This TCR beta chain was found in a study of T cells in Graves' hyperthyroidism and ophthalmopathy. Amplified TCR beta CDR3 regions came from RNA transcripts. With the HTBI primer set, the TCR CDR3 went through a first round of RT-PCR. One entry per CDR3 protein results from TCRdb running MiXCR on the multiplex PCR reads. The sample holds some 490,000 distinct CDR3 sequences, about 20% seen once. With V trimmed by 4 bases and J by 3 bases, 4 bases remained unmatched. Germline CDR1 SGHTA, CDR2 FQGNSA. This CDR3 has 14 residues. Concerning this clonotype itself: The antigen is unknown.

Notes on the study in general: Most clonotypes expanded in the thyroid (above 0.001) were also present in blood.

Uncontrolled infection, other autoimmune disease, pregnancy or lactation excluded patients. Based on clinical symptoms, serum thyroxine and TRAb, thyroid ultrasound and orbital computed tomography, diagnoses were reached. The chain is built from TRBV7-2 and TRBJ2-7, with 9 bases aligning to TRBD2. This TCR was recovered from a woman aged 70-85 years with Graves' ophthalmopathy. Sequencing was carried out using blood. CDR3 residues: CASSSVAGVYEQYF. The CDR3 DNA reads as TGTGCCAGCAGCTCAGTAGCGGGGGTCTACGAGCAGTACTTC.